This passage covers 4 T cell receptor beta chains from one sample sequenced in a study of PD-L1 blockade in urothelial cancer. Time point given: pretreatment peripheral blood. Data came from immunoSEQ multiplex PCR; TCRdb stores just in-frame clones and leaves some out. The data contain around 130,000 clones, roughly 84% of them seen just once; the ten biggest clones take up around 3.2%. The starting material was PBMCs, obtained around atezolizumab (anti-PD-L1) treatment. The source of these receptors is a man aged 45-65 years with urothelial cancer.

Only one count was recorded for this clone. The chain carries TRBV30 and TRBJ2-3; 11 bases fit TRBD2. Trimming took 1 base from V and 14 from J; bases not matched to a gene: 8. Per the germline V gene, CDR1 is GTSNPN and CDR2 is SVGIG (reference sequence). The CDR3 is 13 amino acids. CDR3 coding DNA: TGTGCCTGGAGTGAGATGACTAGCGGGATCTTGTATTTT. Its protein product is CAWSEMTSGILYF.

The chain couples TRBV19 to TRBJ2-3; 7 nucleotides agree with TRBD1. Germline assignment: CDR1 LNHDA and CDR2 SQIVND (reference sequence). The CDR3 is 13 amino acids. V gave up 4 bases and J gave up 6 bases; unmatched junction bases: 4. DNA of the CDR3: TGTGCCAGTAGTAACAGGGGTCAGGATACGCAGTATTTT. It codes for CASSNRGQDTQYF.

The table lists this clone with a count of one. The J gene is TRBJ2-7, the V gene TRBV5-1, with D possibly matching TRBD2 (5 bases). In germline, CDR1 is SGHRS, CDR2 YFSETQ. CDR3 length: 14 residues. V lost 3 bases and J 2 bases, leaving 12 bases between the germline ends. The CDR3 sequence is CASSSPGVTYEQYF. In nucleotides, the CDR3 is TGCGCCAGCAGCTCCCCCGGGGTAACCTACGAGCAGTACTTC.

The V call is TRBV19, the J call TRBJ1-1; TRBD1 is a possible D gene (5 bases). V dropped 7 bases and J dropped 7 bases, with 10 bases sitting between them. The length of the CDR3 is 11 residues. CDR1 is LNHDA and CDR2 is SQIVND in the germline V gene (reference sequence). DNA for the CDR3: TGTGCCAGTACAGGGTGGCTTGAAGCTTTCTTT. Protein product: CASTGWLEAFF.